One sample yielded the 9 T cell receptor beta chains listed below, sequenced in a study of cytomegalovirus exposure and HLA in healthy donors. The data were produced by immunoSEQ multiplex PCR, yet TCRdb's version contains in-frame clones alone and is incomplete. The sample has under 50,000 clones; 85% to 95% are singletons. The sequenced material came from PBMCs. These receptors came from a woman aged 18 to 35 in good health and CMV-seropositive.

The chain couples TRBV6-5 to TRBJ2-7; tentatively, D is TRBD2 (6 bases). V was clipped by 4 bases and J by 0 bases, with 13 bases between them. There are 15 residues in the CDR3. Germline loops: CDR1 MNHEY, CDR2 SVGAGI. The CDR3 sequence is CASSSPGTSSYEQYF. In DNA, the CDR3 is TGTGCCAGCAGTTCCCCCGGGACTTCCTCCTACGAGCAGTACTTC.

This clone showed up just once. The gene calls are TRBV11-1 and TRBJ2-5, with 10 bases matching TRBD2. CDR3 length: 16 residues. Germline V gene sequence: CDR1 SGHAT, CDR2 FQDESV (reference sequence). V lost 1 base, J lost 4 bases, and 6 bases stayed unmatched. The CDR3 reads CASSLGGLAVRETQYF. In DNA form, the CDR3 reads TGTGCCAGCAGCTTAGGAGGACTAGCGGTTCGAGAGACCCAGTACTTC.

The chain combines TRBV2 with TRBJ2-1; TRBD2 agrees at 7 bases. The germline V gene encodes CDR1 SNHLY and CDR2 FYNNEI. The CDR3 sequence is 15 residues long. V lost 6 bases, J lost 4 bases, and 9 bases stayed unmatched. CDR3 amino acids: CASRRGGSNYNEQFF. CDR3 DNA: TGTGCCAGCAGGAGGGGCGGGAGCAATTACAATGAGCAGTTCTTC.

The chain links TRBV6-1 to TRBJ1-1, with a possible D match to TRBD1 (5 bases). Deletions cut 2 bases from V and 3 bases from J, with 16 bases between. This CDR3 spans 16 amino acids. CDR1 MNHNS and CDR2 SASEGT come from the germline V gene. CDR3 in DNA: TGTGCCAGCAGTGAAACCTGGGCAGGGTATTACACTGAAGCTTTCTTT. Protein product: CASSETWAGYYTEAFF.

Worth noting for this clone: A much larger clone differs from this one at a single base, so this may be a read error. J is TRBJ2-3 and V is TRBV6-1; 11 nucleotides line up with TRBD2. The CDR3 length is 15 residues. Germline CDR1 reads MNHNS; CDR2 reads SASEGT. CDR3 residues: CASNEAEDSGRARYF. CDR3 DNA sequence: TGTGCCAGCAATGAAGCAGAAGATAGCGGGAGGGCCAGGTATTTT.

There are a few counts of this clone. The J gene is TRBJ2-7, the V gene TRBV28; perhaps TRBD2 as D (6 bases). Deletions cut 1 base from V and 1 base from J, with 11 bases between. The germline CDR1 and CDR2 sequences are MDHEN and SYDVKM. The CDR3 runs to 15 residues. Here the CDR3 DNA reads TGTGCCAGCAGTTTATCGGGAGCGACGTCCTACGAGCAGTACTTC. Amino acid sequence: CASSLSGATSYEQYF.

This chain links TRBV6-1 with TRBJ1-2, with TRBD1 matching 7 bases. The CDR3 loop spans 15 amino acids. The germline V gene encodes CDR1 MNHNS and CDR2 SASEGT. V was pared by 5 bases and J by 6 bases, with 12 bases of the junction left unmatched. The CDR3 nucleotides read TGTGCCAGCAGTCTCGGACCGGGACAGCATAATGGCTACACCTTC. Its translation is CASSLGPGQHNGYTF.

V usage is TRBV27 and J usage is TRBJ2-7, with 8 bases identical to TRBD2. Germline-derived CDR1 and CDR2 are MNHEY and SMNVEV (reference sequence). Germline trimming cut 4 bases from V and 0 bases from J; bases unmatched to any gene: 2. This CDR3 is 14 amino acids long. This CDR3 is CASSSGGSSYEQYF. The CDR3 bases are TGTGCCAGCAGTTCGGGGGGGAGCTCCTACGAGCAGTACTTC.

This chain links TRBV9 with TRBJ1-3, with D possibly matching TRBD1 (5 bases). The germline V gene has CDR1 SGDLS and CDR2 YYNGEE. V was pared by 0 bases and J by 0 bases, with 10 bases between. CDR3 size: 16 residues. This CDR3 reads CASSVAKGVSGNTIYF. For the CDR3, the DNA is TGTGCCAGCAGCGTAGCGAAAGGGGTCTCTGGAAACACCATATATTTT.